The clone carrying this TCR beta chain was seen a few times. What it binds is unknown. The CDR3 runs to 14 residues. Germline loops: CDR1 SGDLS, CDR2 YYNGEE. Trimming took 4 bases from V and 4 from J, leaving 14 bases between them. The data were taken from a study of cytomegalovirus exposure and HLA in healthy donors. Study-wide results and limits: Researchers left out some V segments, among them TRBV6-2 and TRBV6-3, as indistinguishable. In a later analysis, DRB1 alleles had the most associated TCRs; HLA-C alleles the fewest. A later analysis showed HLA-associated TCR beta chains outstripping equally common others in clonal expansion.

60 Vbeta and 13 Jbeta primers were used in PCR. Generated by immunoSEQ multiplex PCR, the TCRdb table keeps only in-frame clones and is missing some. The data show about 160,000 clones, roughly 85% seen once. The clonotype comes from a male donor in good health and CMV-seropositive. The sample taken for sequencing was PBMCs. This chain joins TRBV9 and TRBJ1-1; D may be TRBD1 (5 bases). Here the CDR3 DNA reads TGTGCCAGCAGCACCGCAGGGTTTGGCACTGAAGCTTTCTTT. Residues: CASSTAGFGTEAFF.